These 32 T cell receptor beta chains were all obtained from the same sample, sequenced in a study of blood T cell repertoires in COVID-19. Data came from immunoSEQ multiplex PCR; TCRdb stores just in-frame clones and leaves some out. The table records some 240,000 clones, just under 85% of them present only once. Sequences were obtained from peripheral blood. The receptors here all came from an elderly woman with acute or convalescent COVID-19.

V gene TRBV18 combines with J gene TRBJ2-2; 7 nucleotides align to TRBD1. V was pared by 4 bases and J by 4 bases, with 6 bases of the junction left unmatched. This CDR3 contains 15 residues. The V gene's germline CDR1 is KGHSH and CDR2 LQKENI. The CDR3 sequence: CASSLDRVGTGELFF. As DNA, the CDR3 is TGTGCCAGCTCACTAGACAGGGTTGGCACCGGGGAGCTGTTTTTT. The whole variable domain, filled in from reference TRBV18 and TRBJ2-2, reads NAGVMQNPRHLVRRRGQEARLRCSPMKGHSHVYWYRQLPEEGLKFMVYLQKENIIDESGMPKERFSAEFPKEGPSILRIQQVVRGDSAAYFCASSLDRVGTGELFFGEGSRLTVL.

In its sample, this clone was seen once. The rearrangement uses TRBV15 and TRBJ1-4, with 7 bases lining up with TRBD1. The trim removed 1 base at V and 8 bases at J, leaving 7 bases unmatched. Per the germline V gene, CDR1 is LNHNV and CDR2 is YYDKDF (reference sequence). The length of the CDR3 is 15 residues. The CDR3 nucleotides are TGTGCCACCAGCAGAGGAGGGGGCACGGGAGAAAAACTGTTTTTT. The encoded protein is CATSRGGGTGEKLFF. The full variable domain, its missing parts supplied by reference TRBV15 and TRBJ1-4, is DAMVIQNPRYQVTQFGKPVTLSCSQTLNHNVMYWYQQKSSQAPKLLFHYYDKDFNNEADTPDNFQSRRPNTSFCFLDIRSPGLGDTAMYLCATSRGGGTGEKLFFGSGTQLSVL.

This chain uses TRBV11-2 with TRBJ2-5; perhaps TRBD2 as D (6 bases). In germline, CDR1 is SGHAT, CDR2 FQNNGV. CDR3 length equals 16 residues. V lost 5 bases to trimming and J lost 5 bases, with 21 bases between them. The CDR3 DNA is TGTGCCAGCAGCCCTCGACCGACCCCCCGGGGGGAGACCCAGTACTTC. Translated: CASSPRPTPRGETQYF.

The rearrangement links TRBV20-1 to TRBJ2-3; D might be TRBD2 (6 bases). V lost 3 bases to trimming and J lost 1 base, with 8 bases between them. The germline V gene has CDR1 DFQATT and CDR2 SNEGSKA (reference sequence). CDR3 length equals 13 residues. Here the CDR3 reads CSASGGGTDTQYF. CDR3 sequence (DNA): TGCAGTGCTAGTGGCGGGGGCACAGATACGCAGTATTTT.

The rearrangement links TRBV7-8 to TRBJ2-5, with D possibly TRBD1 on 6 matching bases. Deletions cut 5 bases from V and 1 base from J, with 14 bases between. CDR1 and CDR2 (germline): SGHVS, FQNEAQ. The CDR3 length is 15 residues. Here the CDR3 reads CASSRDRWVQETQYF. CDR3 in DNA: TGTGCCAGCAGCCGAGACAGGTGGGTCCAAGAGACCCAGTACTTC.

This clone has a handful of counts. V gene TRBV5-1 combines with J gene TRBJ2-7, with TRBD1 identical over 8 bases. The germline V gene has CDR1 SGHRS and CDR2 YFSETQ. Unmatched junction bases numbered 8, after V lost 4 bases and J lost 5 bases. The CDR3 spans 14 residues. This CDR3 reads CASSPGQEGNEQYF. The CDR3, as DNA: TGCGCCAGCAGCCCGGGACAGGAGGGTAACGAGCAGTACTTC.

The chain links TRBV7-9 to TRBJ2-3; tentatively, D is TRBD2 (7 bases). Trimming took off 4 bases at V and 8 bases at J, with 25 bases between the two ends. The CDR3 has 17 amino acids. Germline V gene lookup returns CDR1 SEHNR and CDR2 FQNEAQ (reference sequence). The CDR3 loop reads CASSSSGRGPLRGTQYF. The DNA for the CDR3 is TGTGCCAGCAGCTCCTCAGGGCGGGGGCCCCTTCGGGGTACGCAGTATTTT.

The count of this clone is one. This chain connects TRBV5-5 to TRBJ1-6; no clear D. CDR1 and CDR2 from the germline V gene are SGHKS and YYEKEE (reference sequence). The CDR3 sequence is 19 residues long. Trimming pared 4 bases from V and 10 bases from J, leaving 30 bases between. For the CDR3, the DNA is TGTGCCAGCAGCCTCGATGGGGAAAGCGGTTTAAGAGTCATGTCACCCCTCCACTTT. Amino acid sequence: CASSLDGESGLRVMSPLHF.

This clone is a singleton in its sample. The rearrangement links TRBV4-1 to TRBJ2-3; a weak D match, TRBD1 (6 bases). Germline lookup yields CDR1 MGHRA and CDR2 YSYEKL. The ends were cut back, 6 bases at V and 2 bases at J, with 15 bases in the middle. This CDR3 has 15 residues. The CDR3 loop reads CASSMGALPTDTQYF. The CDR3 nucleotides are TGCGCCAGCAGTATGGGGGCCCTTCCCACAGATACGCAGTATTTT.

This chain connects TRBV27 to TRBJ2-7; the match to TRBD2 covers 13 bases. V lost 0 bases and J lost 5; bases outside the gene matches: 4. CDR3 size: 16 residues. CDR1 MNHEY and CDR2 SMNVEV come from the germline V gene (reference sequence). CDR3 DNA sequence: TGTGCCAGCAGTTTATCGCCGGGACTAGCGGGGAACGAGCAGTACTTC. Translation gives CASSLSPGLAGNEQYF.

This rearrangement joins TRBV28 to TRBJ1-5, with 7 bases identical to TRBD1. The CDR3 is 16 amino acids. Germline-derived CDR1 and CDR2 are MDHEN and SYDVKM. Losses at the gene ends were 5 bases for V and 6 bases for J; bases not matched to a gene: 13. The CDR3 here is CASSHRTTGRGQPQHF. Written as DNA, the CDR3 is TGTGCCAGCAGTCACAGAACGACAGGGAGAGGTCAGCCCCAGCATTTT.

This clone was found a few times. This chain connects TRBV21-1 to TRBJ1-2. TRBV21-1 is a pseudogene segment. CDR3 size: 15 residues. DNA of the CDR3: TGTGCCAGCAGCAATGGTATGGGGGGGAGATCAGGCTACACCTTC. Its translation is CASSNGMGGRSGYTF.

The chain carries TRBV5-1 and TRBJ2-7, with 7 bases lining up with TRBD1. J was trimmed by 7 bases and V by 0 bases; bases with no gene match: 13. CDR1 and CDR2 (germline): SGHRS, YFSETQ. The CDR3 has 16 amino acids. The CDR3 region has the DNA TGCGCCAGCAGCTTGGATCAAGGGGGCGGCTCTTTAGAGCAGTACTTC. Amino acid sequence: CASSLDQGGGSLEQYF.

CDR3 coding DNA: TGTGCCAGCAGCCGAAGGGGACAAGCGAACACTGAAGCTTTCTTT. Translated, it gives CASSRRGQANTEAFF. The genes are TRBV3-1 (or the pseudogene TRBV3-2) and TRBJ1-1; tentative D call: TRBD1 (6 bases). CDR3 length: 15 residues. Germline lookup yields CDR1 LGHDT and CDR2 YNNKEL (reference sequence). Trimming removed 4 bases from V and 1 base from J, with 13 bases in between.

The genes are TRBV10-3 and TRBJ1-6; TRBD1 is a possible D gene (5 bases). Trimming left V 6 bases short and J 2 bases short, with 11 bases between. This CDR3 has 15 amino acids. Germline loops: CDR1 ENHRY, CDR2 SYGVKD. CDR3 nucleotide sequence: TGTGCCATCAGCCCAGGGCGGACCTATAATTCACCCCTCCACTTT. The encoded protein is CAISPGRTYNSPLHF.

This chain uses TRBV5-1 with TRBJ2-5, with D possibly matching TRBD1 (6 bases). The CDR3 extends over 15 amino acids. Germline assignment: CDR1 SGHRS and CDR2 YFSETQ. The V and J ends lost 2 bases and 5 bases respectively, with 16 bases between them. The CDR3 spells CASSLPQGFGETQYF. CDR3 DNA: TGCGCCAGCAGCTTACCACAGGGCTTTGGGGAGACCCAGTACTTC.

The chain employs TRBV3-1 (or the pseudogene TRBV3-2) and TRBJ1-6; weak D call: TRBD1 (6 bases). The germline V gene has CDR1 LGHDT and CDR2 YNNKEL (reference sequence). With 4 bases removed from V and 0 bases from J, the gap between germline ends came to 13 bases. CDR3 size: 17 residues. The CDR3 nucleotides are TGTGCCAGCAGCCGAGGACAGCTTAGCTCCTATAATTCACCCCTCCACTTT. Residues: CASSRGQLSSYNSPLHF.

The sample holds a few counts of this clone. Other DNA sequences in the sample encode the same CDR3. The rearrangement links TRBV28 to TRBJ1-3; D not certain. This CDR3 region has 12 residues. Trimming cost V 6 bases and J 0 bases, with 3 bases left between them. CDR1 MDHEN and CDR2 SYDVKM come from the germline V gene. This CDR3 is CASRSSGNTIYF. Written as DNA, the CDR3 is TGTGCCAGCAGGAGCTCTGGAAACACCATATATTTT.

V gene TRBV7-2 combines with J gene TRBJ1-2; D remains unclear. CDR1 and CDR2 from the germline V gene are SGHTA and FQGNSA. Trimming cost V 1 base and J 8 bases, with 5 bases left between them. This CDR3 is built from 11 residues. CDR3 DNA sequence: TGTGCCAGCAGCTTAGGTCGGGGCTACACCTTC. This gives the protein CASSLGRGYTF.

This chain joins TRBV11-3 and TRBJ2-5, with a weak D call TRBD2 (6 bases). Trimming removed 4 bases from V and 4 bases from J, with 16 bases in between. Germline assignment: CDR1 SGHNT and CDR2 YENEEA. The CDR3 has 15 residues. The CDR3 loop is CASSSVYGGAETQYF. CDR3 DNA sequence: TGTGCCAGCAGCTCAGTCTACGGGGGTGCAGAGACCCAGTACTTC.

This chain joins TRBV7-2 and TRBJ2-7, with 9 bases matching TRBD1. The CDR3 has 15 amino acids. The trim removed 3 bases at V and 1 base at J, leaving 4 bases unmatched. Germline CDR1 and CDR2: SGHTA and FQGNSA. The DNA of the CDR3 is TGTGCCAGCAGCTTCCACAGGGGGCCATCCTACGAGCAGTACTTC. It codes for CASSFHRGPSYEQYF.

The genes are TRBV20-1 and TRBJ2-1; D possibly matches TRBD1 or TRBD2 (6 bases each). The CDR3 consists of 14 residues. Trimming shortened V by 3 bases and J by 4 bases, and 13 bases separated the two germline ends. Germline loops: CDR1 DFQATT, CDR2 SNEGSKA (reference sequence). This chain's CDR3 is CSASGRTAYNEQFF. In DNA, the CDR3 is TGCAGTGCTAGTGGGAGGACAGCGTACAATGAGCAGTTCTTC.

The chain employs TRBV12-3 or TRBV12-4 and TRBJ1-5; D not resolved. The V gene lost 3 bases and the J gene lost 6 bases, with 6 bases spanning the gap. The CDR3 length is 12 residues. DNA of the CDR3: TGTGCCAGCAGTTTGGCCATTCAGCCCCAGCATTTT. As protein: CASSLAIQPQHF.

The chain has TRBV30 and TRBJ1-6; 8 nucleotides line up with TRBD1. The germline V gene encodes CDR1 GTSNPN and CDR2 SVGIG (reference sequence). The V gene end was trimmed by 3 bases and the J gene end by 3 bases; junction bases not matched to a gene: 10. This CDR3 comprises 17 residues. The CDR3 loop reads CAWSETGAEIYNSPLHF. In DNA, the CDR3 is TGTGCCTGGAGCGAGACAGGGGCTGAGATCTATAATTCACCCCTCCACTTT.

The rearrangement joins TRBV7-2 to TRBJ1-3; D call uncertain. Germline V CDR1 and CDR2: SGHTA, FQGNSA. The V end lost 3 bases, the J end lost 0 bases, and 9 bases lay between the germline ends. This CDR3 has 15 residues. The chain's CDR3 is CASSFGRDSGNTIYF. The CDR3 nucleotides read TGTGCCAGCAGCTTCGGCCGGGACTCTGGAAACACCATATATTTT.

The J gene is TRBJ1-5, the V gene TRBV6-5, with D possibly TRBD1 on 6 matching bases. Germline-derived CDR1 and CDR2 are MNHEY and SVGAGI. V was trimmed by 10 bases and J by 0 bases, leaving 10 bases between them. This CDR3 contains 13 residues. CDR3 DNA sequence: TGTGCCACCGTGACAGGTAGCAATCAGCCCCAGCATTTT. The encoded protein is CATVTGSNQPQHF.

The rearrangement uses TRBV21-1 and TRBJ1-5; TRBD1 is taken as the D call from the table, unchecked against the DNA. TRBV21-1 is a pseudogene segment. The CDR3 has 17 amino acids. The CDR3 DNA reads TGTGCCAGCAGCAAAGCGGGACAGTTTTATAGCAATCAGCCCCAGCATTTT. Translating it yields CASSKAGQFYSNQPQHF.

The chain carries TRBV5-1 and TRBJ1-1; a possible D gene is TRBD1 (5 bases). The CDR3 is 15 amino acids. CDR1 and CDR2 from the germline V gene are SGHRS and YFSETQ. V shed 1 base and J shed 1 base, with 11 bases lying between them. The CDR3 nucleotides are TGCGCCAGCAGCTTGAAGGGGAACCAGAACACTGAAGCTTTCTTT. This translates into CASSLKGNQNTEAFF.

The table lists this clone with a count of one. The chain joins TRBV9 to TRBJ2-2; possible D gene TRBD1, 6 bases. The germline gives CDR1 SGDLS, CDR2 YYNGEE. The CDR3 loop spans 14 amino acids. The V end was cut by 0 bases, the J end by 5 bases, with 8 bases between. The CDR3 DNA follows: TGTGCCAGCAGCGTAGCGAGGGGGACCGGGGAGCTGTTTTTT. Its translation: CASSVARGTGELFF.

This clone was counted between two and nine times. V usage is TRBV19 and J usage is TRBJ1-5, with TRBD1 identical over 9 bases. V trimming: 8 bases; J trimming: 3 bases; junction bases outside the gene matches: 5. CDR1 is LNHDA and CDR2 is SQIVND in the germline V gene (reference sequence). The CDR3 loop spans 14 amino acids. Here the CDR3 DNA reads TGTGCCAGTTGGACAGGGGCGTACAATCAGCCCCAGCATTTT. This gives the protein CASWTGAYNQPQHF. The full variable domain, rest sourced from reference TRBV19 and TRBJ1-5, is DGGITQSPKYLFRKEGQNVTLSCEQNLNHDAMYWYRQDPGQGLRLIYYSQIVNDFQKGDIAEGYSVSREKKESFPLTVTSAQKNPTAFYLCASWTGAYNQPQHFGDGTRLSIL.

The chain recombines TRBV24-1 with TRBJ1-5; possible D gene TRBD1, 5 bases. The CDR3 sequence is 14 residues long. The ends were cut back, 3 bases at V and 6 bases at J, with 11 bases in the middle. CDR1 is KGHDR and CDR2 is SFDVKD in the germline V gene. The CDR3 DNA sequence: TGTGCCACCAGTGATACCAGGGCGGTTCAGCCCCAGCATTTT. Protein sequence: CATSDTRAVQPQHF.

The sample holds one count of this clone. The CDR3 region is CASSLNGGSYEQYF. In DNA, the CDR3 is TGTGCCAGCAGCTTAAATGGCGGGAGTTACGAGCAGTACTTC. The chain is built from TRBV7-6 and TRBJ2-7; 7 nucleotides align to TRBD2. CDR3 size: 14 residues. CDR1 and CDR2 from the germline V gene are SGHVS and FNYEAQ. After removal of 2 bases from V and 4 bases from J, the junction contained 5 bases not matched to a gene.